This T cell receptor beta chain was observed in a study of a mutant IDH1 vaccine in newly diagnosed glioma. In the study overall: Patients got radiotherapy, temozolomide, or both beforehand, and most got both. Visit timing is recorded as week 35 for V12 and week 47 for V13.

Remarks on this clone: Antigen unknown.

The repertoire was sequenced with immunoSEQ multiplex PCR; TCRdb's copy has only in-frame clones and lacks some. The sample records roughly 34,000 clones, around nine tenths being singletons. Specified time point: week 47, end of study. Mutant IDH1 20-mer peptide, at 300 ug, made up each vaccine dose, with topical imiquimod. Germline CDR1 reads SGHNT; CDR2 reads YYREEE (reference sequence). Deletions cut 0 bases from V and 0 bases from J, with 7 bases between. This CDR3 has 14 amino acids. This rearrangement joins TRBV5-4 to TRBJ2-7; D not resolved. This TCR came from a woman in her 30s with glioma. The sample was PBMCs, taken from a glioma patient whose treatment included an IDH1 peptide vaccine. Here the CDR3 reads CASSLAQYSYEQYF. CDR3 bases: TGTGCCAGCAGCTTGGCCCAGTACTCCTACGAGCAGTACTTC.